These 20 T cell receptor beta chains were sequenced from one sample in a study of glioma-infiltrating T cells. TCR alpha and beta CDR3 regions were amplified from RNA using iRepertoire nested multiplex PCR. TCRdb re-called the multiplex PCR reads through MiXCR, storing one row per CDR3 protein. The table has fewer than 200,000 distinct CDR3 sequences, 43% seen once. The specimen sequenced was glioma tissue, nonneoplastic brain tissue, or PBMCs (not recorded which). These receptors came from a human donor with low-grade glioma or glioblastoma, undergoing nonglioma brain surgery, or in good health (not recorded which).

As regards this clonotype: Relative to the germline gene, one junction end is altered; a read error may explain this. The chain has TRBV27 and TRBJ2-1; TRBD2 matches at 10 bases. This CDR3 contains 16 residues. Germline CDR1 is MNHEY and CDR2 is SMNVEV (reference sequence). As DNA, the CDR3 is TGTGCCACCAGTGACCCTAGCGGGAGAGGGAAAAATGAGCAGTTCTTC. This translates into CATSDPSGRGKNEQFF.

This chain joins TRBV18 and TRBJ1-2, with D hard to call. The CDR3 extends over 13 amino acids. The germline CDR1 and CDR2 sequences are KGHSH and LQKENI. V was pared by 6 bases and J by 5 bases, with 13 bases between. CDR3 DNA sequence: TGTGCCAGCTCGGCCTCAGTACTATATGGCTACACCTTC. This encodes CASSASVLYGYTF. Using reference TRBV18 and TRBJ1-2 for the parts outside the CDR3, the full variable domain is NAGVMQNPRHLVRRRGQEARLRCSPMKGHSHVYWYRQLPEEGLKFMVYLQKENIIDESGMPKERFSAEFPKEGPSILRIQQVVRGDSAAYFCASSASVLYGYTFGSGTRLTVV.

The genes are TRBV9 and TRBJ1-6, with 7 bases lining up with TRBD1. The CDR3 covers 14 residues. J lost 10 bases, V lost 2 bases, and 6 bases had no gene match. CDR1 and CDR2 from the germline V gene are SGDLS and YYNGEE. In nucleotides, the CDR3 is TGTGCCAGCAGCGTCCAGGGGGTAGGGTCACCCCTCCACTTT. Amino acid sequence: CASSVQGVGSPLHF. The entire variable domain, with the rest obtained from reference TRBV9 and TRBJ1-6, is as follows: DSGVTQTPKHLITATGQRVTLRCSPRSGDLSVYWYQQSLDQGLQFLIQYYNGEERAKGNILERFSAQQFPDLHSELNLSSLELGDSALYFCASSVQGVGSPLHFGNGTRLTVT.

This clonotype was recorded many times. The rearrangement uses TRBV20-1 and TRBJ2-3; D gene uncertain. From germline, CDR1 is DFQATT and CDR2 SNEGSKA (reference sequence). This CDR3 is 12 amino acids long. CDR3 region: CSDANEGHMQYF. The CDR3 region has the DNA TGCAGCGACGCAAATGAAGGTCATATGCAGTATTTT.

This clonotype was picked up a small number of times. The chain recombines TRBV7-9 with TRBJ2-1; weak D call: TRBD2 (6 bases). CDR3 length equals 12 residues. Germline lookup yields CDR1 SEHNR and CDR2 FQNEAQ (reference sequence). Trimming shortened V by 8 bases and J by 5 bases, and 10 bases separated the two germline ends. The CDR3 loop reads CASGQRDNEQFF. The CDR3 region has the DNA TGTGCCAGCGGTCAGCGGGACAATGAGCAGTTCTTC.

Worth noting for this clonotype: A read error is possible here, since a much larger clone lies one base away. The chain combines TRBV6-2 or TRBV6-3 with TRBJ2-5; a possible D gene is TRBD1 (5 bases). Germline CDR1 reads MNHEY; CDR2 reads SVGEGT. The CDR3 covers 15 residues. V shed 7 bases and J shed 4 bases, with 19 bases lying between them. The DNA for the CDR3 is TGTGCCAGCACCCTTAGGGGCAGCCCTGGAGAGACCCAGTACTTC. This sequence encodes CASTLRGSPGETQYF.

This clonotype was observed a handful of times. A much larger clone lies one base from this, so it may be a read error. The V and J genes are TRBV25-1 and TRBJ1-1; D is undetermined. There are 15 residues in the CDR3. In germline, CDR1 is MGHDK, CDR2 SYGVNS. Between the trimmed V and J ends, which lost 9 bases and 3 bases, there was a span of 20 bases. In nucleotides, the CDR3 is TGTGCCAGAAGATCGGGAGAAAGTGTCTACACTGAAGCTTTCTTT. This gives the protein CARRSGESVYTEAFF.

On this clonotype: A much more abundant neighbour one base away suggests this may be a read error. V and J are TRBV4-1 and TRBJ1-1; D is unclear. The CDR3 covers 13 residues. Germline loops: CDR1 MGHRA, CDR2 YSYEKL. The CDR3 nucleotides read TGCGCCAGCAGCCAATGGAAGAACACTAAAGCTTTCTTT. Its translation: CASSQWKNTKAFF.

This clonotype was seen many times. The chain employs TRBV20-1 and TRBJ2-7; 9 positions match TRBD2. This CDR3 spans 15 amino acids. Germline lookup yields CDR1 DFQATT and CDR2 SNEGSKA (reference sequence). V was pared by 0 bases and J by 3 bases, with 6 bases of the junction left unmatched. CDR3 in amino acids: CSARDLAGGFYEQYF. DNA of the CDR3: TGCAGTGCTAGAGATCTGGCGGGAGGGTTCTACGAGCAGTACTTC.

This rearrangement joins TRBV20-1 to TRBJ2-1; no definite D call. This CDR3 has 13 residues. The germline V and J ends were trimmed by 0 bases and 13 bases, with 16 bases remaining between them. Germline V gene sequence: CDR1 DFQATT, CDR2 SNEGSKA (reference sequence). The CDR3 protein is CSARDVSMCDQFF. The CDR3 nucleotides read TGCAGTGCTAGAGATGTGAGCATGTGTGATCAGTTCTTC.

Notes on this clonotype: This sequence may be a read error, since a much larger clone differs from it by one base. V is TRBV2 and J is TRBJ1-2; TRBD1 might be the D (5 bases). The CDR3 has 15 amino acids. Germline CDR1 and CDR2: SNHLY and FYNNEI. The V end was cut by 3 bases, the J end by 8 bases, with 19 bases between. As DNA, the CDR3 is TGTGCCAGCAGTGATACCGTGACAGCCTATAGGGGCTACACCTTC. Translating gives CASSDTVTAYRGYTF.

This clonotype has ten or more counts. The rearrangement uses TRBV28 and TRBJ1-2; unclear D gene. CDR3 length: 13 residues. Germline CDR1 reads MDHEN; CDR2 reads SYDVKM. The V end lost 3 bases, the J end lost 8 bases, and 13 bases lay between the germline ends. CDR3 region: CASSFPELLGYTF. CDR3 nucleotide sequence: TGTGCCAGCAGTTTCCCAGAGTTACTAGGCTACACCTTC.

This clonotype was picked up a small number of times. The V gene is TRBV5-4, the J gene TRBJ1-1; perhaps TRBD1 as D (5 bases). Germline-derived CDR1 and CDR2 are SGHNT and YYREEE (reference sequence). This CDR3 has 13 amino acids. Trimming took off 2 bases at V and 10 bases at J, with 15 bases between the two ends. The CDR3 DNA sequence: TGTGCCAGCAGCTTAAGCTCGGGGAGGGGAGCTTTCTTT. Its protein product is CASSLSSGRGAFF.

The J gene is TRBJ2-5, the V gene TRBV11-2; D is perhaps TRBD1 or TRBD2 (5 bases each). CDR1 and CDR2 (germline): SGHAT, FQNNGV. The CDR3 is 14 amino acids. The V gene lost 1 base and the J gene lost 5 bases, with 11 bases spanning the gap. The CDR3 reads CASSLAGHWETQYF. The CDR3 DNA is TGTGCCAGCAGCTTAGCGGGGCACTGGGAGACCCAGTACTTC.

The chain combines TRBV2 with TRBJ1-1; D gene uncertain. The CDR3 spans 14 residues. In germline, CDR1 is SNHLY, CDR2 FYNNEI. The V gene lost 0 bases and the J gene lost 3 bases, with 8 bases spanning the gap. The CDR3 sequence: CASSEAGPDTEAFF. DNA of the CDR3: TGTGCCAGCAGTGAAGCCGGACCAGACACTGAAGCTTTCTTT.

This clonotype was found many times. The chain carries TRBV20-1 and TRBJ1-1, with D unclear. Trimming pared 6 bases from V and 7 bases from J, leaving 15 bases between. The CDR3 is made up of 12 amino acids. CDR1 and CDR2 from the germline V gene are DFQATT and SNEGSKA (reference sequence). Written as DNA, the CDR3 is TGCAGTGCCAACCCGACCTCCTTTGAAGCTTTCTTT. This sequence encodes CSANPTSFEAFF.

This clonotype was observed a single time. In this CDR3 the conserved last residue, phenylalanine or tryptophan, is missing, so a read error is likely. The chain combines TRBV6-9 with TRBJ2-7; unclear D gene. V was shortened by 4 bases and J by 4 bases, with 5 bases between the two germline ends. CDR3 length: 11 amino acids. The germline gives CDR1 MNHGY, CDR2 SVAAGI. CDR3 nucleotides: TGTGCCAGCAGTTGCCTATACGAGCAGTACTCC. Amino acids: CASSCLYEQYS.

The chain recombines TRBV11-2 with TRBJ2-2; D gene uncertain. The CDR3 extends over 13 amino acids. Per the germline V gene, CDR1 is SGHAT and CDR2 is FQNNGV. Trimming shortened V by 5 bases and J by 5 bases, and 9 bases separated the two germline ends. CDR3 sequence (DNA): TGTGCCAGCAGCACTGTGAGAACCGGGGAGCTGTTTTTT. As protein: CASSTVRTGELFF.

This clonotype has only a few counts. V and J are TRBV7-9 and TRBJ2-5; unclear D gene. Trimming removed 0 bases from V and 5 bases from J, with 10 bases in between. Germline CDR1 and CDR2: SEHNR and FQNEAQ (reference sequence). The CDR3 has 14 amino acids. In DNA, the CDR3 is TGTGCCAGCAGCTTAGCGGCCGAGAGGGAGACCCAGTACTTC. It is translated as CASSLAAERETQYF.

This clonotype was detected many times. This rearrangement joins TRBV28 to TRBJ1-2, with D possibly matching TRBD1 (5 bases). The CDR3 extends over 15 amino acids. V lost 6 bases, J lost 4 bases, and 18 bases lay in between. The V gene's germline CDR1 is MDHEN and CDR2 SYDVKM. This CDR3 reads CASRPPGPESYGYTF. Written as DNA, the CDR3 is TGTGCCAGCAGACCCCCGGGACCAGAAAGCTATGGCTACACCTTC.